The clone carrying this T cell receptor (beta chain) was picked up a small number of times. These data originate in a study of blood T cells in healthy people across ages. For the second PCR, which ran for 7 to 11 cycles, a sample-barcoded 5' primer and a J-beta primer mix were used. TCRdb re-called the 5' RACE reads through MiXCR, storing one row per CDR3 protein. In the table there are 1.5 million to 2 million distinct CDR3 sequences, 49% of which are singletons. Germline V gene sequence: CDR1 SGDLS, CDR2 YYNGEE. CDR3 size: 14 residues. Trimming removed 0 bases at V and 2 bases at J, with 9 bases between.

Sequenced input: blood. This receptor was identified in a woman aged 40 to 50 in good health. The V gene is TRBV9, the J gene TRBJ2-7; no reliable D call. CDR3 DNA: TGTGCCAGCAGCGTAGACGACCTAGCCTACGAGCAGTACTTC. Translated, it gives CASSVDDLAYEQYF.